This TCR beta chain emerged from a study of PD-L1 blockade in urothelial cancer (dated by TCRdb to about 2017). About the investigation overall: Every patient began therapy in 2014 and was given atezolizumab 1,200 mg intravenously every 3 weeks. About 85% of the 29 patients were males with bladder-origin urothelial cancer, and about 60% of the roughly 30 reported a prior smoking history. An ECOG performance status of 0 or 1 was recorded for the patients, and 0 to 3 prior chemotherapy regimens had been received by the patients. Blood samples were analyzed at two time points: 3 weeks after treatment start (second dose) and 6 weeks after treatment start. A median of roughly 140,000 T cells and 80,000 to 95,000 unique TCRs was obtained from blood samples, and a median clonality of roughly 0.074 was observed. An exploratory multi-omic analysis was conducted of the somatic, immune and clinical correlates of response to PD-L1 blockade with atezolizumab in urothelial cancer. Pretreatment tumor samples, along with matched peripheral blood collected serially before and after atezolizumab treatment, underwent TCR sequencing. Durable clinical benefit meant progression-free survival longer than 6 months, and TCR features were also tested against progression-free and overall survival. In the same patients who had TCR sequencing, pretreatment tumors also underwent whole exome sequencing and RNA sequencing. Roughly ten patients achieved durable clinical benefit and some 20 did not. Twenty-nine patients had pretreatment blood TCR-seq, around 25 had at least one posttreatment blood collection, and around 25 had tumor TCR-seq.

Read against the paper, the sample's time point label means: peripheral blood 6 weeks after treatment start. The cohort included about 27 patients with locally advanced or metastatic urothelial carcinoma who were treated at Memorial Sloan Kettering on a trial protocol. Peripheral blood mononuclear cells were collected from each patient pretreatment and during treatment, giving between 1 and 8 total time points per patient. The Qiagen DNeasy Blood extraction kit was used to purify genomic DNA from total PBMCs and tumor samples. PBMCs were collected pretreatment and during treatment, and were isolated and stored as previously described. The study at large found these results: Because the sample size was small (n = 29) and many of the analyses were exploratory, the results are meant to be hypothesis-generating. Improved progression-free and overall survival was found to be associated with pretreatment peripheral blood TCR clonality below the median. Patients with durable benefit showed greater expansion of tumor-associated TCR clones in peripheral blood 3 weeks after starting treatment (n of about 21, p = 0.022).

From its cysteine to its phenylalanine, the CDR3 spans 16 amino acids. Only CDR3 DNA is held: 48 bases, read in frame from base 1. Relative to germline, V is missing 3 bases and J is missing 4 bases, with 6 bases of the junction outside any gene match. Synthetic TCR analog templates were spiked into each PCR to estimate absolute template abundance from read counts. The immunoSEQ assay was used to amplify TCRbeta CDR3 regions from genomic DNA with bias-controlled V and J gene primers. Sequencing of rearranged TCRbeta segments was performed at approximately 20X coverage. The original methods were these. Clustering was used to correct sequencing errors, and CDR3s were annotated against IMGT so that V, D and J genes could be assigned. Downstream analyses used only productive TCRbeta rearrangements and left out out-of-frame or stop-codon sequences. To compute clonality, Shannon entropy was normalized by the log of the number of unique productive sequences and then subtracted from one. Fisher's exact test with Benjamini-Hochberg correction, using a cutoff of adjusted p below 0.01, was how clones that differed between time points or between blood and tumor were identified. The immuneACCESS repertoire file appears here via TCRdb, limited to in-frame rearrangements. These files lack a portion of the clones; in checked studies, under half of the deficit traces to unresolved V genes, and the cause of the others is not known. The V and J calls and clone size come from that table; D and trimming were worked out from the DNA. The sample yields about 50,000 clones; 80% to 90% were counted once. The top ten hold approximately 8.8% of the sample.

Regarding this clone: What antigen it recognizes has not been identified. No much larger clone exists at a distance of one base, and base qualities are not known.

The sequence links TRBV23-1 to TRBJ1-5; 10 junctional bases match TRBD1. TRBV23-1 is sorted into the ORF group, with uncertain function. The specimen comprised PBMCs, sampled around atezolizumab (anti-PD-L1) treatment. This TCR came from a man aged 70-80 years with urothelial cancer. The sequenced DNA is TGCGCCAGCAGTCATCCCCGGGACAGGGGTAATCAGCCCCAGCATTTT. Its translation is CASSHPRDRGNQPQHF.